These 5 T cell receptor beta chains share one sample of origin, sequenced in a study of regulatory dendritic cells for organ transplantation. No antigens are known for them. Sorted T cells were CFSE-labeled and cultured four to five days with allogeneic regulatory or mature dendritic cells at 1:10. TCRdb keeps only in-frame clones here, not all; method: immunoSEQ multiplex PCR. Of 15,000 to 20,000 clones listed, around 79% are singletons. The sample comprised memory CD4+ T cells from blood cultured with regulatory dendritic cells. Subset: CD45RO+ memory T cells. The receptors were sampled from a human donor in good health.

The CDR3 sequence: CASSFRTSGASPLHF. The CDR3 DNA reads as TGTGCCAGCAGCTTCCGGACGTCTGGGGCTTCACCCCTCCACTTT. The V gene is TRBV14, the J gene TRBJ1-6; maybe TRBD1 (5 bases). The CDR3 is 15 amino acids. In germline, CDR1 is SGHDN, CDR2 FVKESK. V lost 5 bases, J lost 9 bases, and 17 bases lay in between.

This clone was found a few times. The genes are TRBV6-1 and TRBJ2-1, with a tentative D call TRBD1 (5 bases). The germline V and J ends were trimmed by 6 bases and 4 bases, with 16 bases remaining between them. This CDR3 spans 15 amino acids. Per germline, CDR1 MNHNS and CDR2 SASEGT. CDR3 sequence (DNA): TGTGCCAGCAGGTTCTTGACAGACACATACAATGAGCAGTTCTTC. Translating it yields CASRFLTDTYNEQFF.

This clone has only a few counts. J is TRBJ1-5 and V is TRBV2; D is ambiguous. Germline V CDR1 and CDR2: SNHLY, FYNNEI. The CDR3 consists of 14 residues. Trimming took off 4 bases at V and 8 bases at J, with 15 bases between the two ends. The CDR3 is CASSGRRGAEPQHF. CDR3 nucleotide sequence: TGTGCCAGCAGTGGTCGCCGGGGTGCTGAGCCCCAGCATTTT.

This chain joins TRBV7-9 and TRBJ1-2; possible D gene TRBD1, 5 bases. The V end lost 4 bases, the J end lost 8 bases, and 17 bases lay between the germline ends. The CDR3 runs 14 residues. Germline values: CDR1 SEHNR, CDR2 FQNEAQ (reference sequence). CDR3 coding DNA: TGTGCCAGCAGCTCCTGGACAAGTCTAGAAGGCTACACCTTC. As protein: CASSSWTSLEGYTF.

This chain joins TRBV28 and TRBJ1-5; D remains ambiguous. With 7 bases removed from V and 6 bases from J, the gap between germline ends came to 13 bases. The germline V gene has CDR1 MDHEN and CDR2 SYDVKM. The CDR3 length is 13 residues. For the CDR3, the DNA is TGTGCCAGCACGATTCTGTCGGTTCAGCCCCAGCATTTT. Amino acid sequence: CASTILSVQPQHF.